These 9 T cell receptor beta chains originate from one sample sequenced in a study of T-cell memory formation after mild COVID-19. In TCRdb, the 5' RACE reads were re-called with MiXCR into one record per CDR3 protein. The sample includes around 430,000 distinct CDR3 sequences, about 17% seen only once; the top ten take 20% to 25%. The sequencing input was PBMCs or a T cell subset sorted from them (not recorded which). These receptors were taken from a man aged 18-30 years who had mild COVID-19 (a few samples of this study predate the infection). Cell type and time point are not known.

This chain joins TRBV29-1 and TRBJ2-2; TRBD1 agrees at 7 bases. CDR3 length: 12 amino acids. Per germline, CDR1 SQVTM and CDR2 ANQGSEA. J gave up 8 bases and V 7 bases, and 7 bases lay outside the gene matches. CDR3 nucleotide sequence: TGCAGCGCGAACAGGGGATCAGGGGAGCTGTTTTTT. This translates into CSANRGSGELFF.

The chain's CDR3 is CASSYGTQPGELFF. CDR3 in DNA: TGTGCCAGCAGTTACGGGACACAGCCCGGGGAGCTGTTTTTT. The chain combines TRBV6-5 with TRBJ2-2, with a weak D call TRBD1 (6 bases). CDR1 is MNHEY, CDR2 SVGAGI, per germline. The CDR3 runs to 14 residues. Trimming removed 2 bases at V and 6 bases at J, with 10 bases between.

The V and J genes are TRBV12-3 or TRBV12-4 and TRBJ2-7, with TRBD1 matching over 8 bases. Unmatched junction bases numbered 10, after V lost 6 bases and J lost 6 bases. This CDR3 is 14 amino acids long. CDR3 in DNA: TGTGCCAGCAGGGGCGGACAGGGTTGGGCCGAGCAGTACTTC. Its protein is CASRGGQGWAEQYF.

This sequence joins TRBV7-9 and TRBJ1-1; D might be TRBD1 (6 bases). The germline V gene encodes CDR1 SEHNR and CDR2 FQNEAQ (reference sequence). The length of the CDR3 is 18 residues. Trimming removed 4 bases at V and 2 bases at J, with 23 bases between. The CDR3 sequence: CASSSYTPGRGYNTEAFF. CDR3 nucleotides: TGTGCCAGCAGCTCTTATACCCCGGGGAGGGGGTACAACACTGAAGCTTTCTTT.

The sample holds a few counts of this clonotype. The genes are TRBV3-1 and TRBJ2-2; D is unclear. CDR3 length: 15 amino acids. Trimming took off 4 bases at V and 3 bases at J, with 12 bases between the two ends. Looked up from germline, CDR1 is LGHDT and CDR2 is YNNKEL (reference sequence). The CDR3 DNA reads TGTGCCAGCAGCCGGATAGAGGATTACACCGGGGAGCTGTTTTTT. Its protein is CASSRIEDYTGELFF.

The chain combines TRBV11-2 with TRBJ2-1; D gene unclear. The germline CDR1 and CDR2 sequences are SGHAT and FQNNGV. This CDR3 spans 14 amino acids. V shed 0 bases and J shed 9 bases, with 12 bases lying between them. In nucleotides, the CDR3 is TGTGCCAGCAGCTTAGAGGTAGTCCCGGGTGAGCAGTTCTTC. It encodes CASSLEVVPGEQFF.

The V call is TRBV7-2, the J call TRBJ2-2, with a weak D call TRBD1 (6 bases). The CDR3 has 15 amino acids. CDR1 and CDR2 from the germline V gene are SGHTA and FQGNSA. Trimming pared 3 bases from V and 0 bases from J, leaving 8 bases between. The CDR3 protein is CASSFRGPNTGELFF. CDR3 DNA sequence: TGTGCCAGCAGCTTCAGGGGCCCGAACACCGGGGAGCTGTTTTTT.

Ten or more counts support this clonotype. The J gene is TRBJ2-1, the V gene TRBV4-1, with TRBD2 matching over 7 bases. J gave up 7 bases and V 0 bases, and 18 bases lay outside the gene matches. The CDR3 length is 19 residues. Germline V lookup: CDR1 MGHRA, CDR2 YSYEKL. The CDR3 coding sequence is TGCGCCAGCAGCCAAGATTCGGGAGAAAGACTAGCCGGGGGTAATGAGCAGTTCTTC. Its translation is CASSQDSGERLAGGNEQFF.

CDR3 sequence: CASSPGQVQGYTF. The CDR3 region has the DNA TGCGCCAGCAGCCCGGGACAGGTTCAGGGCTACACCTTC. The chain is built from TRBV5-1 and TRBJ1-2; 8 bases match TRBD1. Trimming cost V 4 bases and J 8 bases; bases outside gene matches: 7. The CDR3 has 13 residues. Germline assignment: CDR1 SGHRS and CDR2 YFSETQ.